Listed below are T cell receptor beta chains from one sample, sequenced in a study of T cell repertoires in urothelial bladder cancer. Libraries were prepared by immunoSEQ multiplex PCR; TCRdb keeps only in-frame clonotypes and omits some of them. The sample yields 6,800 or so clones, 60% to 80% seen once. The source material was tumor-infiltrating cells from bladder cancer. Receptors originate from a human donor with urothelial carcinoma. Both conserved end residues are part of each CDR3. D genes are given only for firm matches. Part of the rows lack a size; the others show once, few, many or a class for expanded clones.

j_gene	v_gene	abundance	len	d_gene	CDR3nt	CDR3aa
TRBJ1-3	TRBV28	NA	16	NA	TGTGCCAGCAGTTTTGAGGACAGCACCTCTGGAAACACCATATATTTT	CASSFEDSTSGNTIYF
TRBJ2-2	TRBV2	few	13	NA	TGTGCCAGCCGACTCCTGAACACCGGGGAGCTGTTTTTT	CASRLLNTGELFF
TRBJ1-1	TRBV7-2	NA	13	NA	TGTGCCAGCGGAAGGGGGGTGGGCACTGAAGCTTTCTTT	CASGRGVGTEAFF
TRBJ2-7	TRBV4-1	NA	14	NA	TGCGCCAGCAGCCAAGAAAGCTGGGGTTACGAGCAGTACTTC	CASSQESWGYEQYF
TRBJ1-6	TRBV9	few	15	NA	TGTGCCAGCAGCGTTGGACAGACGGATAATTCACCCCTCCACTTT	CASSVGQTDNSPLHF
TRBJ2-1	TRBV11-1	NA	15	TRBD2	TGTGCCAGCAGCTTAATAGCGGGGGTTAACAATGAGCAGTTCTTC	CASSLIAGVNNEQFF
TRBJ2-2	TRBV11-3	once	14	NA	TGTGCCAGCAGCTTAGGGGGTGTGACCGGGGAGCTGTTTTTT	CASSLGGVTGELFF
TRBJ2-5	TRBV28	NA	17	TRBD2	TGTGCCAGCAGTCCCGCCCCCGGGGGGGGGCGGCTTGGGGCCCAGTACTTC	CASSPAPGGGRLGAQYF
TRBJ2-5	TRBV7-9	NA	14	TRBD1	TGTGCCAGCAGCAACAGACAGGGCGGAGAGACCCAGTACTTC	CASSNRQGGETQYF
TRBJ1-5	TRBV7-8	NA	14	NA	TGTGCCAGCAGCTTAGAACAGGGAAATCAGCCCCAGCATTTT	CASSLEQGNQPQHF
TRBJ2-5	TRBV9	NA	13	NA	TGTGCCAGCAGCGTCTCGCAGGAAGAGACCCAGTACTTC	CASSVSQEETQYF
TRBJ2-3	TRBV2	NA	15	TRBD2	TGTGCCAGCAGAGGGGGAGCGGGGGTCACAGATACGCAGTATTTT	CASRGGAGVTDTQYF
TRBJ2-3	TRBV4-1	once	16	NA	TGCGCCAGCAGCCAAGATTGGGGTTTAAGCACAGATACGCAGTATTTT	CASSQDWGLSTDTQYF
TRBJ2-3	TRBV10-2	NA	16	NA	TGCGCCAGCAGCCCCCGAGGTACAGGGTTCACAGATACGCAGTATTTT	CASSPRGTGFTDTQYF
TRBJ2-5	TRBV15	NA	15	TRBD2	TGTGCCACCAGCAGAGATAGTGGGGGGGTTACGACCCAGTACTTC	CATSRDSGGVTTQYF
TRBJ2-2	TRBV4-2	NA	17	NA	TGTGCCAGCAGCCAAGTATCGGCGGGTCTCGGGTTCGGGGAGCTGTTTTTT	CASSQVSAGLGFGELFF
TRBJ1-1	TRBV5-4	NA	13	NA	TGTGCCAGCAGCTTCGGAGAGAACACTGAAGCTTTCTTT	CASSFGENTEAFF
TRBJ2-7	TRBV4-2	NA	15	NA	TGTGCCAGCAGCCAATCTACAGGGATCCCCTACGAGCAGTACTTC	CASSQSTGIPYEQYF
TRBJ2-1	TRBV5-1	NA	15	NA	TGCGCCAGCACTTCTGAGGGATCCTACTACAATGAGCAGTTCTTC	CASTSEGSYYNEQFF
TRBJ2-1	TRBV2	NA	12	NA	TGTGCCAGCTCCTGGAGAGTGACTGAGCAGTTCTTC	CASSWRVTEQFF
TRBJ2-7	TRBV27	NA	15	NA	TGTGCCAGCAGTTTCGGGATTCCCAGCTCCTACGAGCAGTACTTC	CASSFGIPSSYEQYF
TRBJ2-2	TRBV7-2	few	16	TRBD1	TGTGCCAGCAGCTTAGGGGGACAGGGGAACACCGGGGAGCTGTTTTTT	CASSLGGQGNTGELFF
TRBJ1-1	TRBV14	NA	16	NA	TGTGCCAGCAGCCCGATGCAGGGGTTGGGGATCACTGAAGCTTTCTTT	CASSPMQGLGITEAFF
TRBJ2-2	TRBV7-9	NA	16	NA	TGTGCCAGCAGCTTCAGTCAGGGTTTTTACACCGGGGAGCTGTTTTTT	CASSFSQGFYTGELFF
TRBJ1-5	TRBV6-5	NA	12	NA	TGTGCCAGTGGGGGATTCAATCAGCCCCAGCATTTT	CASGGFNQPQHF
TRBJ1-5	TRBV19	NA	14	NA	TGTGCCAGTAGTATTAAAGGACCTGGTCAGCCCCAGCATTTT	CASSIKGPGQPQHF
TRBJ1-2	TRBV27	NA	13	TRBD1	TGTGCCAGCGGAAACAGGGGTCGAGGTGGCTACACCTTC	CASGNRGRGGYTF
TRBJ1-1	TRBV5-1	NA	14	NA	TGCGCCAGCAGCTTAGGGGGTGGGAACACTGAAGCTTTCTTT	CASSLGGGNTEAFF
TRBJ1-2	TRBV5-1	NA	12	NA	TGCGCCAGCGTTCGAAAGACCTATGGCTACACCTTC	CASVRKTYGYTF
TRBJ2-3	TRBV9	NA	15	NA	TGTGCCAGCAGCGTAAGTGGGAGACCTCTAGATACGCAGTATTTT	CASSVSGRPLDTQYF
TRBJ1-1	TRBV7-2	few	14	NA	TGTGCCAGCAGCTCACAGACAGGACTCACTGAAGCTTTCTTT	CASSSQTGLTEAFF
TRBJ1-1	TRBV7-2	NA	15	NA	TGTGCCAGCAGCCGCCCGACAGGAATGATGGGTGAAGCTTTCTTT	CASSRPTGMMGEAFF
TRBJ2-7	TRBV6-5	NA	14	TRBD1	TGTGCCAGCAGCCCTAGAACAGGGGTCCACGAGCAGTACTTC	CASSPRTGVHEQYF
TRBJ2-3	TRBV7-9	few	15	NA	TGTGCCAGCAGCTTAGGAGGGGCCCGCGCAGATACGCAGTATTTT	CASSLGGARADTQYF
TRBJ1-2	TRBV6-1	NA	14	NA	TGTGCCAGCAGTGAATATGGGGGCGGCTATGGCTACACCTTC	CASSEYGGGYGYTF
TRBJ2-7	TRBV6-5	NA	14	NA	TGTGCCAGCAGTTCCGGGAGTCTCGGAGGTGGGCAGTACTTC	CASSSGSLGGGQYF
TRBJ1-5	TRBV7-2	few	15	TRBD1	TGTGCCAGCAGCCGAAACCGGGACAGAAATCAGCCCCAGCATTTT	CASSRNRDRNQPQHF
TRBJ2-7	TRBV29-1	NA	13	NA	TGCAGCGTTGCTGGCGCCAACTTCTACGAGCAGTACTTC	CSVAGANFYEQYF
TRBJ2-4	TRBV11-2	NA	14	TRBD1	TGTGCCAGCAGCCCCGGTGCAGGGGGAAACATTCAGTACTTC	CASSPGAGGNIQYF
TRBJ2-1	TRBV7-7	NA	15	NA	TGTGCTAGCAGCTTGGTGGGAGGACCCTACAATGAGCAGTTCTTC	CASSLVGGPYNEQFF
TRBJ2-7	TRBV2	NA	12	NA	TGTGCCATAGGAGCCCATGACTACGAGCAGTACTTC	CAIGAHDYEQYF
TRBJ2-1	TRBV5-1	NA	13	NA	TGCGCCAGCAGAAGGAGCGAAAGCAATGAGCAGTTCTTC	CASRRSESNEQFF
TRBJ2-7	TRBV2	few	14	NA	TGTGCCAGCAGTGAACCACAGGACATCTACGAGCAGTACTTC	CASSEPQDIYEQYF
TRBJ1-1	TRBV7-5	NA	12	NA	TGTGCCAGCAGCAACAGTAACACTGAAGCTTTCTTT	CASSNSNTEAFF
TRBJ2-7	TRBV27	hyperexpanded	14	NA	TGTGCCAGCAGTACCCAGGGTTTCCCCTACGAGCAGTACTTC	CASSTQGFPYEQYF
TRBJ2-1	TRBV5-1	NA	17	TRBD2	TGCGCCAGCAGCCCTGCTGCGGGGCTAGCGGGGGAGGGGAAGCAGTTCTTC	CASSPAAGLAGEGKQFF
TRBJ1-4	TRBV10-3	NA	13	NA	TGTGCCACCCACCGGGACCTTAATGAAAAACTGTTTTTT	CATHRDLNEKLFF
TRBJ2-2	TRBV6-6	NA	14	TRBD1	TGTGCCAGCAGGACAGGGGAAGGGCGCGGGGAGCTGTTTTTT	CASRTGEGRGELFF
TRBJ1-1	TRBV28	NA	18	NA	TGTGCCAGCAGCCGTTTATCCTGGCCCGGGGGTGGGGGCACTGAAGCTTTCTTT	CASSRLSWPGGGGTEAFF
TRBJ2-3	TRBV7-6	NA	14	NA	TGTGCCAGCAGCTTAGGCAGAAGCACAGATACGCAGTATTTT	CASSLGRSTDTQYF
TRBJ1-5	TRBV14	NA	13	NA	TGTGCCAGCAGCCAAGCCAGCAATCAGCCCCAGCATTTT	CASSQASNQPQHF
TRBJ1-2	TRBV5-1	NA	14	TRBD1	TGCGCCAGCAGCGAGGGACAGGGGATACATGGCTACACCTTC	CASSEGQGIHGYTF